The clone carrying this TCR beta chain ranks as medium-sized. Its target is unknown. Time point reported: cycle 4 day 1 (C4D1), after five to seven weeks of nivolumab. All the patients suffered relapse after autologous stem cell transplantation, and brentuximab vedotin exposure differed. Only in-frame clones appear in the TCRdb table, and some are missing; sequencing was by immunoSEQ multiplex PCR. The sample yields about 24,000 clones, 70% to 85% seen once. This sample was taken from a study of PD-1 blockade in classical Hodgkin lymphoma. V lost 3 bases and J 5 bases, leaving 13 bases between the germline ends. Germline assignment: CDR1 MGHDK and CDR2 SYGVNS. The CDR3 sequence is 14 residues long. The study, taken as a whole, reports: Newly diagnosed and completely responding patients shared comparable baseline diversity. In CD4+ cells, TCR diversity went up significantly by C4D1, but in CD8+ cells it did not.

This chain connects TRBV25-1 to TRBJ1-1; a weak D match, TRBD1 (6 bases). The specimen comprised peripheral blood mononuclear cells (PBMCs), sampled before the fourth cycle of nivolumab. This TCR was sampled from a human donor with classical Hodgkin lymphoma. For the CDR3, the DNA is TGTGCCAGCAGTGAGGGGGGCACGGGGACTGAAGCTTTCTTT. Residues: CASSEGGTGTEAFF.